Listed below are T cell receptor beta chains from one sample, sequenced in a study of OX40 agonist ivuxolimab in advanced cancers. The method was immunoSEQ multiplex PCR; TCRdb's version includes in-frame clones alone and lacks a portion of them. The sample lists tens of thousands of clones, 70% to 90% occurring once. Sequences were derived from CD4+ or CD8+ T cells sorted from blood, sampled in a trial of the OX40 agonist ivuxolimab. The receptors derive from an adult with an advanced solid tumor such as melanoma, head and neck, liver or kidney cancer. The CDR3 runs from the conserved cysteine through the conserved F or W. D genes are given only for firm matches. Not all rows give a size; the values are once, few, many and, for expanded clones, a class.

d_call: TRBD2
j_call: TRBJ2-2
v_call: TRBV7-9
clone_size: -
cdr3_nt: TGTGCCAGCAGCTCGACTAGCGGGGGTCACGGGGAGCTGTTTTTT
cdr3_aa: CASSSTSGGHGELFF

d_call: -
j_call: TRBJ2-1
v_call: TRBV5-1
clone_size: once
cdr3_nt: TGCGCCAGCAGCTTGTTCGCGGCCATCGGTGGGGATGAGCAGTTCTTC
cdr3_aa: CASSLFAAIGGDEQFF

d_call: -
j_call: TRBJ2-7
v_call: TRBV6-1
clone_size: -
cdr3_nt: TGTGCCAGCAGTGAGGGGGCGGGGTCCTACGAGCAGTACTTC
cdr3_aa: CASSEGAGSYEQYF

d_call: TRBD2
j_call: TRBJ2-5
v_call: TRBV18
clone_size: -
cdr3_nt: TGTGCCAGCTCACCAAGGAATAGCGGGGGTTGGAGAGAGACCCAGTACTTC
cdr3_aa: CASSPRNSGGWRETQYF

d_call: -
j_call: TRBJ2-7
v_call: TRBV11-2
clone_size: -
cdr3_nt: TGTGCCAGCAGCTTAGACCACTGGTCAGGAGCCTACGAGCAGTACTTC
cdr3_aa: CASSLDHWSGAYEQYF

d_call: -
j_call: TRBJ2-1
v_call: TRBV28
clone_size: -
cdr3_nt: TGTGCCAGCAGTTTAAACAGCTTTACTTACAATGAGCAGTTCTTC
cdr3_aa: CASSLNSFTYNEQFF

d_call: -
j_call: TRBJ1-2
v_call: TRBV19
clone_size: -
cdr3_nt: TGTGCCAGTAGTATAGGGGGGGGCGCCGGCTACACCTTC
cdr3_aa: CASSIGGGAGYTF

d_call: -
j_call: TRBJ2-5
v_call: TRBV21-1
clone_size: once
cdr3_nt: TGTGCCAGCAGCAAAGGAGGGGGGCGCGGGACCCAGTACTTC
cdr3_aa: CASSKGGGRGTQYF

d_call: -
j_call: TRBJ2-7
v_call: TRBV5-6
clone_size: -
cdr3_nt: TGTGCCAGCAGCTTCGGGAAACCCTACGAGCAGTACTTC
cdr3_aa: CASSFGKPYEQYF

d_call: -
j_call: TRBJ1-2
v_call: TRBV1
clone_size: -
cdr3_nt: TGCACCAGCAGCCAAGATTGTTCCCCCCCTTGTCGGGGTATGTGGTATGGCTACACCTTC
cdr3_aa: CTSSQDCSPPCRGMWYGYTF

d_call: -
j_call: TRBJ2-3
v_call: TRBV4-1
clone_size: -
cdr3_nt: TGCGCCAGCAGCAAGGGTGCCAGCCCAGATACGCAGTATTTT
cdr3_aa: CASSKGASPDTQYF

d_call: -
j_call: TRBJ2-7
v_call: TRBV19
clone_size: few
cdr3_nt: TGTGCCAGTATTCTCGGGGCGGCGACCTACGAGCAGTACTTC
cdr3_aa: CASILGAATYEQYF

d_call: TRBD1
j_call: TRBJ2-5
v_call: TRBV2
clone_size: -
cdr3_nt: TGTGCCGCCCCCTCGGGACAGGGGGCGACCGGGTACTTC
cdr3_aa: CAAPSGQGATGYF

d_call: TRBD2
j_call: TRBJ2-1
v_call: TRBV7-9
clone_size: -
cdr3_nt: TGTGCCAGCAGCTTGACCGGGACTAGCGGTTACAATGAGCAGTTCTTC
cdr3_aa: CASSLTGTSGYNEQFF

d_call: TRBD2
j_call: TRBJ2-7
v_call: TRBV28
clone_size: -
cdr3_nt: TGTGCCAGCAGTTCTCAGGGCCGGGGGGTTTACGAGCAGTACTTC
cdr3_aa: CASSSQGRGVYEQYF

d_call: -
j_call: TRBJ1-1
v_call: TRBV19
clone_size: -
cdr3_nt: TGTGCCAGTAGTATGGGACACGGGCTGAACACTGAAGCTTTCTTT
cdr3_aa: CASSMGHGLNTEAFF

d_call: TRBD2
j_call: TRBJ2-5
v_call: TRBV11-2
clone_size: -
cdr3_nt: TGTGCCAGCAGGTCGACCGGGAGGCAAGAGACCCAGTACTTC
cdr3_aa: CASRSTGRQETQYF

d_call: TRBD1
j_call: TRBJ2-7
v_call: TRBV5-6
clone_size: once
cdr3_nt: TGTGCCAGCAGTCCGACAGGGTCCTACGAGCAGTACTTC
cdr3_aa: CASSPTGSYEQYF

d_call: -
j_call: TRBJ1-2
v_call: TRBV18
clone_size: -
cdr3_nt: TGTGCCAGCTCACCAGAGTACGTTCCCGGCTACACCTTC
cdr3_aa: CASSPEYVPGYTF

d_call: -
j_call: TRBJ2-2
v_call: TRBV18
clone_size: once
cdr3_nt: TGTGCCAGCTCACCACGGAAGAACACCGGGGAGCTGTTTTTT
cdr3_aa: CASSPRKNTGELFF

d_call: -
j_call: TRBJ2-1
v_call: TRBV29-1
clone_size: -
cdr3_nt: TGCAGCGTTGGGAATCAAGGAAATGAGCAGTTCTTC
cdr3_aa: CSVGNQGNEQFF

d_call: TRBD1
j_call: TRBJ1-2
v_call: TRBV2
clone_size: few
cdr3_nt: TGTGCCAGGATCGACAGGGAACAGCACTATGGCTACACCTTC
cdr3_aa: CARIDREQHYGYTF

d_call: -
j_call: TRBJ1-4
v_call: TRBV5-5
clone_size: -
cdr3_nt: TGTGCCACCACTGGTGGGTCAAAGACTAATGAAAAACTGTTTTTT
cdr3_aa: CATTGGSKTNEKLFF

d_call: TRBD1
j_call: TRBJ1-5
v_call: TRBV9
clone_size: -
cdr3_nt: TGTGCCAGCAGCGACGGGACAGTCAATCAGCCCCAGCATTTT
cdr3_aa: CASSDGTVNQPQHF

d_call: TRBD2
j_call: TRBJ2-5
v_call: TRBV11-2
clone_size: -
cdr3_nt: TGTGCCAGCAGCTCCCCTAGCGGGGGAGAGACCCAGTACTTC
cdr3_aa: CASSSPSGGETQYF

d_call: -
j_call: TRBJ2-5
v_call: TRBV19
clone_size: -
cdr3_nt: TGTGCCAGTAGTACCGCCCAAGAGACCCAGTACTTC
cdr3_aa: CASSTAQETQYF

d_call: -
j_call: TRBJ2-7
v_call: TRBV5-6
clone_size: -
cdr3_nt: TGTGCCAGCAGTCGCCTGCCTTACGAGCAGTACTTC
cdr3_aa: CASSRLPYEQYF

d_call: -
j_call: TRBJ2-2
v_call: TRBV9
clone_size: few
cdr3_nt: TGTGCCAGCAGCGTCGGTCAACTAAGGGAGCTGTTTTTT
cdr3_aa: CASSVGQLRELFF

d_call: TRBD1
j_call: TRBJ2-7
v_call: TRBV19
clone_size: -
cdr3_nt: TGTGCCACTCGGGACAGGGGGGTGAACGAGCAGTACTTC
cdr3_aa: CATRDRGVNEQYF

d_call: TRBD1
j_call: TRBJ1-1
v_call: TRBV29-1
clone_size: -
cdr3_nt: TGCAGCGTTGGGCCCGGGACAGGGTTGAACACTGAAGCTTTCTTT
cdr3_aa: CSVGPGTGLNTEAFF

d_call: -
j_call: TRBJ1-2
v_call: TRBV7-8
clone_size: -
cdr3_nt: TGTGCCAGCAGCACGAGGGGTGGTGATGGCTACACCTTC
cdr3_aa: CASSTRGGDGYTF

d_call: -
j_call: TRBJ2-3
v_call: TRBV7-9
clone_size: -
cdr3_nt: TGTGCCAGCAGTTTCTTTGACAGGTTCCCAGATGCGCAGTATTTT
cdr3_aa: CASSFFDRFPDAQYF

d_call: -
j_call: TRBJ1-3
v_call: TRBV5-1
clone_size: -
cdr3_nt: TGCGCCAGCAGCTTCGGCCACGGGAGGGCGACTGGAAACACCATATATTTT
cdr3_aa: CASSFGHGRATGNTIYF

d_call: TRBD1
j_call: TRBJ2-7
v_call: TRBV6-5
clone_size: -
cdr3_nt: TGTGCCAGCAGTTATACCGGGACAGGGACCTACGAGCAGTACTTC
cdr3_aa: CASSYTGTGTYEQYF

d_call: TRBD1
j_call: TRBJ2-7
v_call: TRBV13
clone_size: -
cdr3_nt: TGTGCCAGCAGCTTAGGTGACAGGGTCCACGAGCAGTACTTC
cdr3_aa: CASSLGDRVHEQYF

d_call: TRBD2
j_call: TRBJ2-1
v_call: TRBV19
clone_size: -
cdr3_nt: TGTGCCAGTAGTATCTCTAGCGGAGTTGTCAATGAGCAGTTCTTC
cdr3_aa: CASSISSGVVNEQFF

d_call: TRBD1
j_call: TRBJ2-2
v_call: TRBV29-1
clone_size: -
cdr3_nt: TGCAGCGTTGTACAGGGGGCCACCGGGGAGCTGTTTTTT
cdr3_aa: CSVVQGATGELFF